This T cell receptor beta chain was retrieved from a study of T cells in localized non-small cell lung cancer. Overall study results and limits: There was higher T cell clonality in uninvolved adjacent lung than in tumor, and it was highest there.

This clone showed up just a few times. Its antigen is unknown. CDR1 MDHEN and CDR2 SYDVKM come from the germline V gene. V shed 9 bases and J shed 2 bases, with 9 bases lying between them. This CDR3 contains 12 residues. Clones were sequenced by immunoSEQ multiplex PCR, and TCRdb holds only the in-frame ones, with some missing. The sample lists fewer than 15,000 clones; 28% were seen once. Source: lung tumor tissue, taken before any cancer treatment. The chain employs TRBV28 and TRBJ2-3; tentatively, D is TRBD2 (5 bases). The sequence was collected from a female donor over 55 with stage I lung adenocarcinoma. DNA of the CDR3: TGTGCCAGTGAAGGACTCACAGATACGCAGTATTTT. Translating it yields CASEGLTDTQYF.